This T cell receptor (beta chain) was obtained from a study of cytomegalovirus exposure and HLA in healthy donors. Study-level information: Roughly 86 million unique TCRs from HLA-typed donors made up an early data release. When 398 donors were genotyped, about 80% of them were found to fall in the Caucasian-associated ancestry cluster.

The CDR3 is made up of 14 amino acids. Looked up from germline, CDR1 is SQVTM and CDR2 is ANQGSEA. With V trimmed by 6 bases and J by 4 bases, 4 bases remained unmatched. A word on this clone: What it binds is unknown.

The study's findings and limits: TCR beta V- and J-gene trimming, according to a later analysis, was linked to a missense DCLRE1C variant. A few V segments could not be told apart, such as TRBV6-2 and TRBV6-3, and were left out.

Primers for the PCR totalled 60 Vbeta and 13 Jbeta. Sequencing was performed with immunoSEQ multiplex PCR; in TCRdb, only in-frame clones are kept and a portion is missing. In the table there are around 120,000 clones, around three quarters of which are singletons. This chain connects TRBV29-1 to TRBJ2-5; 14 bases are a match to TRBD2. The receptor comes from a woman aged 30 to 39 in good health and CMV-seropositive. Material: PBMCs. The CDR3 DNA reads TGCAGCGTCGGACTAGCGGGGGGAGGAGAGACCCAGTACTTC. Its translation: CSVGLAGGGETQYF.